This T cell receptor beta chain was found in a study of cytomegalovirus exposure and HLA in healthy donors. 13 Jbeta primers and 60 Vbeta primers were used for the PCR. Profiling relied on immunoSEQ multiplex PCR, and the TCRdb table lists in-frame clones only, not all of them. The data hold 100,000 to 120,000 clones, with approximately 82% observed a single time. Germline CDR1 SGHVS, CDR2 FQNEAQ. There are 13 residues in the CDR3. Study-level findings and limits: In presence/absence analyses, roughly uniform sequencing depth across donors was assumed. The authors reported that TCR beta sequences could predict HLA-A and HLA-B alleles. These predictions were accurate for most subjects in the first cohort. In an earlier analysis, about 87% or about 30%: the productive usage of most TCR beta V segments.

On this clone: Its specificity is not known. The junction shows a germline mismatch at one end, possibly a read error.

The chain carries TRBV7-8 and TRBJ1-2, with unresolved D. The sample was PBMCs. This sequence was found in a man aged 25-45 years in good health and CMV-seropositive. This CDR3 is CVSSPGLMEGYTF. For the CDR3, the DNA is TGTGTCAGCAGCCCCGGGTTGATGGAGGGCTACACCTTC. The variable domain in full, completed from reference TRBV7-8 and TRBJ1-2, reads GAGVSQSPRYKVAKRGQDVALRCDPISGHVSLFWYQQALGQGPEFLTYFQNEAQLDKSGLPSDRFFAERPEGSVSTLKIQRTQQEDSAVYLCVSSPGLMEGYTFGSGTRLTVV.